This is a list of T cell receptor beta chains from one sample in a study of cytomegalovirus exposure and HLA in healthy donors. The table came from immunoSEQ multiplex PCR; TCRdb's copy has only in-frame clones and leaves some out. The sample includes more than 85,000 clones, roughly 80% of them seen just once. Sequenced sample: PBMCs. The receptors here all came from a male donor in good health and CMV-seropositive. The CDR3 runs from the conserved cysteine through the conserved F or W. The D gene is left open where the match is weak. A clone size is listed for some rows: how often the clone was seen (once, few, many), or a class if it is expanded.

>NA|TRBJ2-3|TRBV6-4|NA
CASSETQADTQYF
TGTGCCAGCAGTGAAACTCAAGCAGATACGCAGTATTTT
>NA|TRBJ2-2|TRBV6-5|NA
CASRSGEGTGELFF
TGTGCCAGCAGGTCGGGAGAGGGCACCGGGGAGCTGTTTTTT
>few|TRBJ2-5|TRBV5-8|NA
CASSLGANRAETQYF
TGTGCCAGCAGCTTAGGTGCTAACAGGGCGGAGACCCAGTACTTC
>NA|TRBJ2-1|TRBV5-1|TRBD2
CASSLVGSGRSYNEQFF
TGCGCCAGCAGCTTGGTGGGTAGCGGGAGGTCCTACAATGAGCAGTTCTTC
>NA|TRBJ2-7|TRBV19|TRBD2
CASSTRTSGNSYEQYF
TGTGCCAGTAGTACCCGGACTAGCGGGAACTCCTACGAGCAGTACTTC
>NA|TRBJ2-7|TRBV5-6|NA
CASSFAPRAGPSYEQYF
TGTGCCAGCAGCTTCGCCCCAAGAGCGGGCCCGTCCTACGAGCAGTACTTC
>NA|TRBJ1-2|TRBV21-1|NA
CASNRPNREGVPNYGYTF
TGTGCCAGCAATCGCCCAAACAGGGAGGGGGTTCCTAACTATGGCTACACCTTC
>NA|TRBJ2-7|TRBV21-1|NA
CASSKFKVHTYEQYF
TGTGCCAGCAGCAAATTCAAAGTTCACACCTACGAGCAGTACTTC
>NA|TRBJ2-7|TRBV18|NA
CASSHEGDEQYF
TGTGCCAGCTCCCACGAGGGAGACGAGCAGTACTTC
>few|TRBJ2-7|TRBV14|NA
CASSQGNGGYEQYF
TGTGCCAGCAGCCAAGGAAACGGGGGCTACGAGCAGTACTTC
>NA|TRBJ1-6|TRBV5-4|NA
CASSFGQGSSPLHF
TGTGCCAGCAGCTTTGGCCAGGGAAGTTCACCCCTCCACTTT
>once|TRBJ2-5|TRBV7-2|TRBD2
CASSWSGSEETQYF
TGTGCCAGCAGCTGGAGCGGGAGCGAGGAGACCCAGTACTTC
>NA|TRBJ2-3|TRBV2|NA
CASSEISGSTDTQYF
TGTGCCAGCAGTGAAATAAGCGGGAGCACAGATACGCAGTATTTT
>NA|TRBJ1-1|TRBV28|NA
CASSRAELNTEAFF
TGTGCCAGCAGCCGCGCGGAGCTGAACACTGAAGCTTTCTTT
>NA|TRBJ1-1|TRBV6-6|NA
CASSYHGESTEAFF
TGTGCCAGCAGTTACCATGGGGAGAGCACTGAAGCTTTCTTT
>NA|TRBJ2-2|TRBV4-2|NA
CASSQDFGAGPMSMASGPGELFF
NA
>NA|TRBJ2-1|TRBV7-6|TRBD2
CASSSGLAIHEQFF
TGTGCCAGCAGCTCGGGACTAGCTATCCATGAGCAGTTCTTC
>few|TRBJ2-3|TRBV29-1|NA
CSVEGRPDTQYF
TGCAGCGTTGAAGGGCGGCCAGATACGCAGTATTTT
>NA|TRBJ1-2|TRBV19|NA
CASSMGTSYGYTF
TGTGCCAGTAGTATGGGCACCAGCTATGGCTACACCTTC
>NA|TRBJ1-1|TRBV6-5|NA
CASITTGREAFF
TGTGCCAGCATTACCACAGGGCGGGAGGCTTTCTTT
>NA|TRBJ2-2|TRBV7-9|TRBD1
CASSQKGQGNTGELFF
TGTGCCAGCAGCCAAAAGGGACAGGGAAACACCGGGGAGCTGTTTTTT
>NA|TRBJ1-5|TRBV9|NA
CASSRQDMYQPQHF
TGTGCCAGCAGCCGACAGGACATGTATCAGCCCCAGCATTTT
>NA|TRBJ1-2|TRBV19|NA
CASSLMTDNYGYTF
TGTGCCAGTAGTCTAATGACAGATAACTATGGCTACACCTTC
>NA|TRBJ1-1|TRBV5-4|TRBD1
CASRPSGQGTNTEAFF
TGTGCCAGCAGACCTTCGGGACAGGGAACGAACACTGAAGCTTTCTTT
>NA|TRBJ1-1|TRBV16|NA
CASSLIRGNTEAFF
TGTGCCAGCAGCCTCATAAGGGGAAACACTGAAGCTTTCTTT
>NA|TRBJ2-1|TRBV29-1|NA
CSVDRGYEQFF
TGCAGCGTTGATAGGGGTTATGAGCAGTTCTTC
>NA|TRBJ1-2|TRBV5-1|NA
CASSLGPPAGLPGAGYTF
TGCGCCAGCAGCTTGGGGCCACCCGCGGGGCTCCCTGGGGCAGGCTACACCTTC
>NA|TRBJ2-5|TRBV6-1|TRBD2
CASRRGGQGWETQYF
TGTGCCAGCCGACGGGGGGGCCAGGGGTGGGAGACCCAGTACTTC
>NA|TRBJ2-3|TRBV9|TRBD2
CASSPRIAGSPDTQYF
TGTGCCAGCAGCCCCCGGATAGCGGGGTCCCCCGATACGCAGTATTTT
>NA|TRBJ2-1|TRBV19|TRBD2
CASSPPGGLAGGFSYNEQFF
TGTGCCAGTAGTCCCCCCGGGGGACTAGCGGGAGGATTCTCCTACAATGAGCAGTTCTTC
>NA|TRBJ2-3|TRBV6-1|NA
CASSTGLSTDTQYF
TGTGCCAGCAGTACTGGACTGAGCACAGATACGCAGTATTTT
>NA|TRBJ2-3|TRBV5-1|TRBD1
CASSYGQGTDTQYF
TGCGCCAGCAGCTACGGACAGGGAACAGATACGCAGTATTTT
>NA|TRBJ1-1|TRBV19|TRBD1
CASSDTGDTEAFF
TGTGCCAGTAGTGATACAGGGGACACTGAAGCTTTCTTT
>NA|TRBJ2-2|TRBV5-5|TRBD2
CASSPAGGWNTGELFF
TGTGCCAGCAGCCCCGCGGGGGGGTGGAACACCGGGGAGCTGTTTTTT
>NA|TRBJ1-2|TRBV7-9|TRBD1
CASSLGSGTGGSGYTF
TGTGCCAGCAGCTTAGGCTCCGGGACAGGGGGCTCTGGCTACACCTTC
>NA|TRBJ1-2|TRBV28|NA
CASSLQGNYGYTF
TGTGCCAGCAGCCTACAGGGTAACTATGGCTACACCTTC
>NA|TRBJ1-3|TRBV7-8|NA
CASSFESFSGNTIYF
TGTGCCAGCAGCTTTGAAAGCTTCTCTGGAAACACCATATATTTT
>NA|TRBJ1-2|TRBV4-3|NA
CASSQDSLSYGYTF
TGCGCCAGCAGCCAAGATTCGCTTAGCTATGGCTACACCTTC
>NA|TRBJ2-3|TRBV11-2|NA
CASSLDRDSSTDTQYF
TGTGCCAGCAGCTTAGATCGCGATTCTAGCACAGATACGCAGTATTTT
>NA|TRBJ1-4|TRBV10-3|TRBD1
CAISTGGEKLFF
TGTGCCATCAGTACAGGGGGCGAAAAACTGTTTTTT
>NA|TRBJ2-1|TRBV11-2|TRBD2
CASSLAGLAGGPSFF
TGTGCCAGCAGCTTAGCGGGACTAGCGGGAGGGCCTTCGTTCTTC
>NA|TRBJ2-5|TRBV19|NA
CASSSGGALETQYF
TGTGCCAGTAGTAGCGGAGGGGCCCTAGAGACCCAGTACTTC
>NA|TRBJ1-5|TRBV19|NA
CASSPASGRSNQPQHF
TGTGCCAGTTCCCCCGCGAGCGGGAGGAGCAATCAGCCCCAGCATTTT
>few|TRBJ2-7|TRBV18|TRBD2
CASSPTSPLAGGGEQYF
TGTGCCAGCTCACCCACGTCGCCACTAGCGGGAGGCGGGGAGCAGTACTTC
>NA|TRBJ1-5|TRBV4-3|NA
CASSHLHGRLSCNQPQHF
TGCGCCAGCAGCCACCTACACGGGAGGTTGAGTTGCAATCAGCCCCAGCATTTT
>NA|TRBJ2-2|TRBV2|TRBD1
CASSEQGQKAGELFF
TGTGCCAGCAGTGAACAGGGACAGAAGGCCGGGGAGCTGTTTTTT
>NA|TRBJ2-7|TRBV30|TRBD1
CAWGGQGGEQYF
TGTGCCTGGGGCGGACAGGGGGGTGAGCAGTACTTC
>once|TRBJ2-5|TRBV6-1|NA
CASRATGQETQYF
TGTGCCAGCAGGGCAACTGGGCAGGAGACCCAGTACTTC
>few|TRBJ1-5|TRBV9|NA
CASSEGGSYNQPQHF
TGTGCCAGCAGCGAGGGGGGGTCCTACAATCAGCCCCAGCATTTT
>NA|TRBJ2-7|TRBV9|TRBD2
CASSGGGTSYEQYF
TGTGCCAGCAGCGGAGGAGGGACTAGCTACGAGCAGTACTTC
>NA|TRBJ2-7|TRBV6-1|TRBD1
CASTGTGLYEQYF
TGTGCCAGCACCGGGACAGGGCTCTACGAGCAGTACTTC
>NA|TRBJ2-1|TRBV19|TRBD2
CASSRIAGAAYNEQFF
TGTGCCAGTAGTAGGATAGCGGGAGCGGCCTACAATGAGCAGTTCTTC
>NA|TRBJ1-4|TRBV4-3|TRBD1
CASSQAQGDEKLFF
TGCGCCAGCAGCCAAGCACAGGGGGATGAAAAACTGTTTTTT
>NA|TRBJ2-3|TRBV7-7|TRBD2
CASSLGGRGADTQYF
TGTGCTAGCAGCTTAGGAGGGAGGGGAGCAGATACGCAGTATTTT
>NA|TRBJ2-7|TRBV5-1|NA
CASSLVGGNSYEQYF
TGCGCCAGCAGCTTGGTCGGCGGGAACTCCTACGAGCAGTACTTC
>few|TRBJ1-1|TRBV5-1|NA
CASSLGMGLMNTEAFF
TGCGCCAGCAGCTTGGGTATGGGACTCATGAACACTGAAGCTTTCTTT
>NA|TRBJ2-7|TRBV11-3|NA
CASSSGTYEQYF
TGTGCCAGCAGCTCCGGTACCTACGAGCAGTACTTC
>once|TRBJ2-4|TRBV5-1|NA
CASSLDREIAKNIQYF
TGCGCCAGCAGCTTAGATAGAGAGATAGCCAAAAACATTCAGTACTTC
>NA|TRBJ2-7|TRBV27|TRBD1
CASSSIKDRGVPYEQYF
TGTGCCAGCAGTTCCATAAAGGACAGGGGAGTCCCCTACGAGCAGTACTTC